This entry features one TCR beta chain sequence. Its target is not known. TCRdb keeps only in-frame clones here, not all; method: immunoSEQ multiplex PCR. The table has tens of thousands of clones, 65% to 85% seen once. Germline lookup yields CDR1 PRHDT and CDR2 FYEKMQ (reference sequence). The V and J ends lost 4 bases and 0 bases respectively, with 13 bases between them. The CDR3 loop spans 16 amino acids. These data belong to a study of T cells in tumors after PD-1 blockade. Study-level background: Prior checkpoint blockade, systemic immunosuppressant use, or anti-cancer therapy within 4 weeks excluded patients. A subset received ongoing vismodegib 150 mg daily alongside anti-PD-1 therapy. Points from the study as a whole: Blood contained about 42% of the tumor's TCR clonotypes.

Genomic DNA template from tumor biopsies or peripheral blood, roughly 600 ng to 6,500 ng input. This material consisted of PBMCs, taken before anti-PD-1 therapy. The receptor's source is a human donor with advanced basal cell or squamous cell carcinoma (not recorded which). This sequence joins TRBV13 and TRBJ1-3, with unresolved D. The CDR3 DNA reads as TGTGCCAGCAGCTACTCCTCGGTCGGCTCTGGAAACACCATATATTTT. Its protein product is CASSYSSVGSGNTIYF.